This T cell receptor (beta chain) was identified during a study of blood T cell repertoires in COVID-19 (dated by TCRdb to 2020 to 2021). Describing the broader study: Samples from collaborators originated in the United States, Italy and Spain and spanned both the acute and convalescent phases of COVID-19. The repertoires were released in a freely available public database meant as a resource for research on the immune response to SARS-CoV-2. Where available, HLA class I and class II types were taken from metadata supplied by the sample provider and were not determined by assay-based typing. Subjects who had been exposed to COVID-19, were actively infected with it, or had recovered from it provided the deeply sampled blood TCRbeta repertoires that made up the dataset. A de-identified subject ID, COVID-19 status, age in years and sex were almost always included in the sample metadata. Samples were obtained from the ongoing ImmuneRACE study (first 160 participants) and from roughly 1,300 subjects provided by 6 global collaborators. The prospective study material was composed of cDNA or gDNA derived from T cells, B-cell-depleted T cells, or PBMCs. Study-wide conclusions, independent of this receptor: The quantity of clinical and demographic metadata differed by source and by participant and was supplied without curation.

TCRbeta CDR3 regions were amplified from genomic DNA by means of the immunoSEQ Assay, a bias-controlled multiplex PCR. The original pipeline was this. The number of nucleated cells in each sample was estimated from the amplification of reference gene primers within the assay. To quantify the absolute abundance of each unique TCRbeta CDR3 rearrangement, sequence reads were collapsed and filtered. For each sample, productive Simpson clonality was calculated by taking the square root of Simpson's diversity index across productive rearrangements. What TCRdb holds here is the immuneACCESS table cut down to in-frame rearrangements. Part of the clones is not present; checked against another copy, under half of the missing clones reflect an unresolved V gene, and the others are unexplained. The D gene and trimming were derived from the DNA, and the V and J assignments and clone size from that table. Present in this sample are approximately 280,000 clones, about 86% of which were seen just once. The ten largest account for less than 2.5% of the sample.

A remark on this clone: This receptor's antigen is unknown. No qualities accompany the bases; no much larger clone lies one base away.

The CDR3 holds 15 amino acids from the cysteine to the phenylalanine. The DNA shown is the 45-base CDR3, in frame from base 1. Trimming accounts for 4 bases at V and 3 bases at J, while the number of junction bases matched to no gene is 6. CDR1 MNHNY and CDR2 SVGAGI were looked up in the germline V gene (reference sequence). A second Seattle source provided samples from volunteer blood donors who had recovered from COVID-19. The collaborating institutions used their own protocols to collect whole blood in K2EDTA tubes. For TCRbeta analysis, collaborators shipped samples as frozen whole blood, isolated PBMCs, or DNA extracted from either of those sample types.

The sequence derives from a young woman who had recovered from COVID-19. The chain is encoded by TRBV6-6 joined to TRBJ2-7; 10 bases in the junction line up with TRBD2. The sample taken for sequencing was peripheral blood. The bases read TGTGCCAGCAGTTCGTCTAGCGGGAGCAGCTACGAGCAGTACTTC. It translates as CASSSSSGSSYEQYF.